This is a list of T cell receptor beta chains from one sample in a study of pediatric ulcerative colitis. Sequenced by immunoSEQ multiplex PCR; TCRdb stores in-frame clones only, minus some. The sample comprises fewer than 12,000 clones, roughly 80% of which are singletons, and 3% to 5% rests with the top ten. Sample: gut tissue. The origin of the receptors is a girl between 5 and 17 years old who was a control in a study of pediatric ulcerative colitis. Both conserved end residues are part of each CDR3. Each record gives: J gene, D gene, clone size, V gene, CDR3 DNA, CDR3 protein. A D gene is named only where the DNA matches it firmly. The size of a clone is reported for some rows only, either as once, few or many, or as a class for expanded clones.

j_call: TRBJ2-3; d_call: NA; clone_size: NA; v_call: TRBV4-3; cdr3_nt: TGCGCCAGCAGCCAAGAAGGGGCCATAACAGATACGCAGTATTTT; cdr3_aa: CASSQEGAITDTQYF
j_call: TRBJ2-1; d_call: TRBD2; clone_size: NA; v_call: TRBV4-1; cdr3_nt: TGCGCCAGCAGCCAAGATTTGTCTAGCGGGAGTTTCTACAATGAGCAGTTCTTC; cdr3_aa: CASSQDLSSGSFYNEQFF
j_call: TRBJ2-3; d_call: NA; clone_size: NA; v_call: TRBV5-1; cdr3_nt: TGCGCCAGCAGAATACAATTCACAGATACGCAGTATTTT; cdr3_aa: CASRIQFTDTQYF
j_call: TRBJ1-1; d_call: NA; clone_size: NA; v_call: TRBV4-3; cdr3_nt: TGCGCCAGCAGCGAAGGGGGGCTGAGGACTGAAGCTTTCTTT; cdr3_aa: CASSEGGLRTEAFF
j_call: TRBJ1-4; d_call: TRBD1; clone_size: NA; v_call: TRBV28; cdr3_nt: TGTGCCAGCAGTTTATTTTCGACAGGGCCTAATGAAAAACTGTTTTTT; cdr3_aa: CASSLFSTGPNEKLFF
j_call: TRBJ1-2; d_call: NA; clone_size: few; v_call: TRBV4-2; cdr3_nt: TGTGCCAGCAGCCAGCTAAAGGGAGGCGGGATGGTAGGCTACACCTTC; cdr3_aa: CASSQLKGGGMVGYTF
j_call: TRBJ1-5; d_call: NA; clone_size: NA; v_call: TRBV6-5; cdr3_nt: TGTGCCAGCAGTGCCGAGGCAGGTGAGGCTCAGCCCCAGCATTTT; cdr3_aa: CASSAEAGEAQPQHF
j_call: TRBJ2-7; d_call: NA; clone_size: NA; v_call: TRBV6-5; cdr3_nt: TGTGCCAGCAGTTACGGCAGCTCCATCCACGAGCAGTACTTC; cdr3_aa: CASSYGSSIHEQYF
j_call: TRBJ1-2; d_call: NA; clone_size: NA; v_call: TRBV7-4; cdr3_nt: TGTGCCAGCAGCTTGGATGCAGGGGTCTATGGCTACACCTTC; cdr3_aa: CASSLDAGVYGYTF
j_call: TRBJ1-2; d_call: NA; clone_size: NA; v_call: TRBV10-3; cdr3_nt: TGTGCCATAAAGAGTGAGGGGAATTATGGCTACACCTTC; cdr3_aa: CAIKSEGNYGYTF
j_call: TRBJ2-1; d_call: TRBD2; clone_size: NA; v_call: TRBV7-9; cdr3_nt: TGTGCCAGCAGCTTAGTCACCTCGGGGGGGCTCTACAATGAGCAGTTCTTC; cdr3_aa: CASSLVTSGGLYNEQFF
j_call: TRBJ2-7; d_call: NA; clone_size: NA; v_call: TRBV6-1; cdr3_nt: TGTGCCAGCAGGCTTTCCTACGAGCAGTACTTC; cdr3_aa: CASRLSYEQYF
j_call: TRBJ2-3; d_call: NA; clone_size: NA; v_call: TRBV7-9; cdr3_nt: TGTGCCAGCAGCTATGGCCTTAGCACAGATACGCAGTATTTT; cdr3_aa: CASSYGLSTDTQYF
j_call: TRBJ1-6; d_call: NA; clone_size: NA; v_call: TRBV7-8; cdr3_nt: TGTGCCAGCAGCCCGCGCCCCAACTGGGAGAATTCACCCCTCCACTTT; cdr3_aa: CASSPRPNWENSPLHF
j_call: TRBJ2-1; d_call: TRBD2; clone_size: NA; v_call: TRBV11-3; cdr3_nt: TGTGCCAGCAGCTCTTCCGGGACTAGCGGGAGTTCGTCAGGCAATGAGCAGTTCTTC; cdr3_aa: CASSSSGTSGSSSGNEQFF
j_call: TRBJ1-1; d_call: NA; clone_size: NA; v_call: TRBV5-1; cdr3_nt: TGCGCCAGCAGCCCCATTCGGGGGAGAGGGACTGAAGCTTTCTTT; cdr3_aa: CASSPIRGRGTEAFF
j_call: TRBJ1-2; d_call: NA; clone_size: NA; v_call: TRBV7-9; cdr3_nt: TGTGCCAGCAGCTTAGGTATGGACTATGGCTACACCTTC; cdr3_aa: CASSLGMDYGYTF
j_call: TRBJ2-1; d_call: NA; clone_size: NA; v_call: TRBV4-2; cdr3_nt: TGTGCCAGCAGCCAAGCTTGGGCCGGCGGTGAGCAGTTCTTC; cdr3_aa: CASSQAWAGGEQFF
j_call: TRBJ2-1; d_call: NA; clone_size: few; v_call: TRBV25-1; cdr3_nt: TGTGCCAGCAGTGAAAGCGGAACCTTCTACAATGAGCAGTTCTTC; cdr3_aa: CASSESGTFYNEQFF
j_call: TRBJ1-1; d_call: TRBD1; clone_size: once; v_call: TRBV18; cdr3_nt: TGTGCCATCAAGGGACAGGGGGCGTTGACTGAAGCTTTCTTT; cdr3_aa: CAIKGQGALTEAFF
j_call: TRBJ1-6; d_call: NA; clone_size: NA; v_call: TRBV15; cdr3_nt: TGTGCCACCAGCAGAGATAGGGCGCCGAGCTCCTATAATTCACCCCTCCACTTT; cdr3_aa: CATSRDRAPSSYNSPLHF
j_call: TRBJ1-5; d_call: NA; clone_size: NA; v_call: TRBV30; cdr3_nt: TGTGCCTGGAGTGTACAGGGTAGAGGTAGCAATCAGCCCCAGCATTTT; cdr3_aa: CAWSVQGRGSNQPQHF
j_call: TRBJ2-7; d_call: NA; clone_size: NA; v_call: TRBV6-6; cdr3_nt: TGTGCCAGCAGTTTGACTGCCGTCTACGAGCAGTACTTC; cdr3_aa: CASSLTAVYEQYF
j_call: TRBJ2-3; d_call: NA; clone_size: NA; v_call: TRBV6-5; cdr3_nt: TGTGCCAGCAACGCTAAGGAGACAGATACGCAGTATTTT; cdr3_aa: CASNAKETDTQYF
j_call: TRBJ1-4; d_call: NA; clone_size: few; v_call: TRBV19; cdr3_nt: TGTGCCAGTAATTGGGACGCTGCAACTAATGAAAAACTGTTTTTT; cdr3_aa: CASNWDAATNEKLFF
j_call: TRBJ2-5; d_call: NA; clone_size: NA; v_call: TRBV7-3; cdr3_nt: TGTGCCAGCAGCTTAATGCCAGGGATGGGGGAGACCCAGTACTTC; cdr3_aa: CASSLMPGMGETQYF
j_call: TRBJ2-7; d_call: NA; clone_size: NA; v_call: TRBV28; cdr3_nt: TGTGCCAGCAGTTATGTACGGGGCGAGCAGTACTTC; cdr3_aa: CASSYVRGEQYF
j_call: TRBJ2-1; d_call: NA; clone_size: NA; v_call: TRBV30; cdr3_nt: TGTGCCTGGAGGACGGGACTGACATTAAACAATGAGCAGTTCTTC; cdr3_aa: CAWRTGLTLNNEQFF
j_call: TRBJ2-2; d_call: NA; clone_size: NA; v_call: TRBV7-2; cdr3_nt: TGTGCCAGCACCCCCTGGGGAAGGGTGGAAACCGGGGAGCTGTTTTTT; cdr3_aa: CASTPWGRVETGELFF
j_call: TRBJ2-7; d_call: NA; clone_size: NA; v_call: TRBV10-3; cdr3_nt: TGTGCCATCAGTGGACTCGAGACAGATCCCTACGAGCAGTACTTC; cdr3_aa: CAISGLETDPYEQYF
j_call: TRBJ1-2; d_call: NA; clone_size: NA; v_call: TRBV7-2; cdr3_nt: TGTGCCAGCAGCCCTTTACAGGGCTCGCGTGGCTACACCTTC; cdr3_aa: CASSPLQGSRGYTF
j_call: TRBJ1-1; d_call: TRBD1; clone_size: NA; v_call: TRBV5-1; cdr3_nt: TGCGCCAGCAGCTTGGCCGGGACAGGGGGCACTGAAGCTTTCTTT; cdr3_aa: CASSLAGTGGTEAFF
j_call: TRBJ1-5; d_call: TRBD1; clone_size: few; v_call: TRBV18; cdr3_nt: TGTGCCAGCTCACCTTGGGGGGACAGGGGTTTTGGCAATCAGCCCCAGCATTTT; cdr3_aa: CASSPWGDRGFGNQPQHF
j_call: TRBJ1-5; d_call: NA; clone_size: NA; v_call: TRBV10-3; cdr3_nt: TGTGCCATCAAAGAACACCCTAGCAATCAGCCCCAGCATTTT; cdr3_aa: CAIKEHPSNQPQHF
j_call: TRBJ1-2; d_call: NA; clone_size: NA; v_call: TRBV7-9; cdr3_nt: TGTGCCAGCAGCTTACAGGGCACGTTTAATGGCTACACCTTC; cdr3_aa: CASSLQGTFNGYTF
j_call: TRBJ2-5; d_call: NA; clone_size: NA; v_call: TRBV7-9; cdr3_nt: TGTGCCAGCAGCCCCTCGGTGGCCCAGTACTTC; cdr3_aa: CASSPSVAQYF
j_call: TRBJ1-5; d_call: NA; clone_size: few; v_call: TRBV30; cdr3_nt: TGTGCCTGGAGGTTACAGGGTACGCTTCAAGATCAGCCCCAGCATTTT; cdr3_aa: CAWRLQGTLQDQPQHF